This TCR beta chain was obtained from a study of human T cells and chemical hapten exposure. Study-wide findings and caveats: DPC sensitization left the count of TCRs above 1 in 1000 unchanged.

The CDR3 sequence is 17 residues long. Per the germline V gene, CDR1 is MNHNY and CDR2 is SVGAGI (reference sequence). The trim removed 0 bases at V and 10 bases at J, leaving 10 bases unmatched. As for time point: patch test 2, 6 weeks after DPC sensitization. The treatment was: therapeutic diphenylcyclopropenone sensitization with weekly scalp DPC. This clonotype has more than one count but fewer than ten. Its antigen is as yet unknown. Per the authors' pipeline: Individual samples carried between roughly 23,224 and 700,000 TCRs, with 85,000 to 100,000 as the median. TCRdb used MiXCR to reprocess the RACE reads, holding one entry per CDR3 protein. The V and J calls were determined by TCRdb, not by the authors. The table has under 450,000 distinct CDR3 sequences, about 6.9% seen once; the top ten hold over 5.5%.

Sequencing was performed on whole blood, taken in connection with sensitization to the hapten diphenylcyclopropenone (DPC). This chain connects TRBV6-6 to TRBJ1-6, with TRBD1 matching 9 bases. This receptor was obtained from a young woman with alopecia areata. Some clones in this sample may be carry-over from other donors' samples. CDR3 loop: CASSYSGQGSVGSPLHF. The CDR3 nucleotides are TGTGCCAGCAGTTACTCAGGACAGGGGTCGGTAGGATCACCCCTCCACTTT.